This TCR beta chain was sequenced for a study of long-term antiretroviral therapy in people with HIV. Researchers report immunoSEQ v3.0 was run at survey level. The assay was immunoSEQ multiplex PCR, and TCRdb's table has in-frame clones only and misses some. This sample has approximately 24,000 clones, with approximately 86% found just once. Germline CDR1 reads LGHNA; CDR2 reads YNFKEQ. V was clipped by 3 bases and J by 0 bases; unmatched bases: 8. The CDR3 covers 17 residues. Every one of the donors gave at least one pre-ART PBMC sample and at least two post-ART PBMC samples. The chain links TRBV4-2 to TRBJ1-3; 7 bases agree with TRBD1. The specimen comprised unsorted PBMCs, sampled 1.8 years before starting antiretroviral therapy. The TCR originated in a man over 45 with HIV. As DNA, the CDR3 is TGTGCCAGCAGCCACATCTCGGGACAGCCCTCTGGAAACACCATATATTTT. This codes for CASSHISGQPSGNTIYF.